This entry lists 30 T cell receptor beta chains sequenced from one sample in a study of cytomegalovirus exposure and HLA in healthy donors (dated by TCRdb to about 2017). The library was produced with the immunoSEQ multiplex PCR assay. For the multiplex PCR, a mixture combining 60 forward primers for TCR Vbeta segments and 13 reverse primers for TCR Jbeta segments was used. TCRdb's version of the immuneACCESS table is confined to in-frame rearrangements and falls short of the full clone set. An unresolved V gene accounts for under half of the shortfall where checked; the remainder is of unknown origin. This sample holds about 180,000 clones; over 70% were observed only once. The ten largest account for 2.9% of the sample. The material sequenced was PBMCs. These receptors came from a male donor in good health and CMV-seronegative.

The V gene is TRBV10-3, the J gene TRBJ2-1, with 12 bases lining up with TRBD2. V gave up 0 bases and J gave up 10 bases; unmatched junction bases: 7. This CDR3 is 16 amino acids long. Germline CDR1 is ENHRY and CDR2 is SYGVKD. CDR3 region: CAISESTSGGVGEQFF. Here the CDR3 DNA reads TGTGCCATCAGTGAGTCGACTAGCGGGGGTGTGGGCGAGCAGTTCTTC.

The rearrangement links TRBV9 to TRBJ2-7, with D perhaps matching TRBD2 (6 bases). Germline V gene sequence: CDR1 SGDLS, CDR2 YYNGEE. Trimming shortened V by 0 bases and J by 4 bases, and 11 bases separated the two germline ends. The length of the CDR3 is 14 residues. The CDR3 region is CASSVADGGYEQYF. DNA of the CDR3: TGTGCCAGCAGCGTAGCTGATGGGGGGTACGAGCAGTACTTC.

Concerning this clone: The junction departs from the called germline gene at one end, perhaps through a read error. The sample has other DNA sequences that encode this CDR3 too. V and J are TRBV5-1 and TRBJ1-2; 7 bases line up with TRBD1. CDR1 is SGHRS, CDR2 YFSETQ, per germline. This CDR3 has 15 residues. CDR3 coding DNA: TGTGCCAGCAGCTTGGAGGGACAGAAATATTATGGCTACACCTTC. As protein: CASSLEGQKYYGYTF. Combining the CDR3 with reference TRBV5-1 and TRBJ1-2 gives the whole variable domain KAGVTQTPRYLIKTRGQQVTLSCSPISGHRSVSWYQQTPGQGLQFLFEYFSETQRNKGNFPGRFSGRQFSNSRSEMNVSTLELGDSALYLCASSLEGQKYYGYTFGSGTRLTVV.

The chain carries TRBV27 and TRBJ1-5, with D unclear. The CDR3 spans 15 residues. Germline-derived CDR1 and CDR2 are MNHEY and SMNVEV (reference sequence). V was clipped by 3 bases and J by 3 bases, with 12 bases between them. CDR3 coding DNA: TGTGCCAGCAGTTTGTGGGGAGAGGACAATCAGCCCCAGCATTTT. Its protein is CASSLWGEDNQPQHF.

This clone was seen only a few times. The CDR3 reads CASSPEEGQGVGNTIYF. As DNA, the CDR3 is TGTGCCAGCAGCCCAGAAGAGGGACAGGGGGTTGGAAACACCATATATTTT. V gene TRBV4-2 combines with J gene TRBJ1-3; TRBD1 agrees at 11 bases. This CDR3 comprises 17 residues. V was clipped by 4 bases and J by 3 bases; unmatched bases: 8. CDR1 LGHNA and CDR2 YNFKEQ come from the germline V gene.

V gene TRBV19 combines with J gene TRBJ2-5; a weak D match, TRBD2 (5 bases). The CDR3 loop spans 15 amino acids. V was clipped by 5 bases and J by 10 bases, with 23 bases between them. Germline CDR1 LNHDA, CDR2 SQIVND (reference sequence). CDR3 sequence (DNA): TGTGCCAGTAGTCACAGAGAGGGTGAGTTTGTAATCCAGTACTTC. Its translation is CASSHREGEFVIQYF.

This clone was counted a few times. The V call is TRBV7-9, the J call TRBJ2-7, with D possibly being TRBD1 (6 bases). Germline V lookup: CDR1 SEHNR, CDR2 FQNEAQ (reference sequence). CDR3 size: 15 residues. The V end was cut by 5 bases, the J end by 3 bases, with 17 bases between. The DNA of the CDR3 is TGTGCCAGCAGCCTGGACAGAGCCTACTACTACGAGCAGTACTTC. Residues: CASSLDRAYYYEQYF.

The chain recombines TRBV4-3 with TRBJ1-2, with D unclear. This CDR3 comprises 14 residues. Deletions cut 0 bases from V and 4 bases from J, with 9 bases between. CDR1 LGHNA and CDR2 YSLEER come from the germline V gene. In nucleotides, the CDR3 is TGCGCCAGCAGCCAAGATCACAGAACCTATGGCTACACCTTC. It specifies CASSQDHRTYGYTF.

This sequence joins TRBV6-4 and TRBJ2-1; the D is unclear. V was shortened by 4 bases and J by 5 bases, with 9 bases between the two germline ends. From germline, CDR1 is MRHNA and CDR2 SNTAGT. There are 13 residues in the CDR3. The CDR3 DNA sequence: TGTGCCAGCAGTGTGAAACAGAACAATGAGCAGTTCTTC. It specifies CASSVKQNNEQFF.

The V gene is TRBV30, the J gene TRBJ2-1, with TRBD1 matching 7 bases. J was trimmed by 4 bases and V by 7 bases; bases with no gene match: 13. Germline V CDR1 and CDR2: GTSNPN, SVGIG (reference sequence). The CDR3 length is 15 residues. CDR3 sequence (DNA): TGTGCCTCGACTTTGCCGGGACAGCGATACAATGAGCAGTTCTTC. Translating it yields CASTLPGQRYNEQFF.

This clone was found once. The rearrangement uses TRBV27 and TRBJ2-7; D remains unclear. There are 11 residues in the CDR3. Germline values: CDR1 MNHEY, CDR2 SMNVEV (reference sequence). The V and J ends lost 4 bases and 3 bases respectively, with 4 bases between them. The CDR3 loop is CASSSGYEQYF. CDR3 sequence (DNA): TGTGCCAGCAGTTCCGGCTACGAGCAGTACTTC.

The rearrangement links TRBV4-2 to TRBJ1-3; TRBD1 matches 7 bases. Unmatched junction bases numbered 4, after V lost 0 bases and J lost 2 bases. Germline V gives CDR1 LGHNA, CDR2 YNFKEQ. The CDR3 covers 16 residues. CDR3 sequence: CASSQDWQGAGNTIYF. Written as DNA, the CDR3 is TGTGCCAGCAGCCAAGATTGGCAGGGGGCTGGAAACACCATATATTTT.

The rearrangement uses TRBV18 and TRBJ2-7; D ambiguous. V lost 0 bases, J lost 1 base, and 4 bases lay in between. CDR3 length: 13 residues. Germline V lookup: CDR1 KGHSH, CDR2 LQKENI. CDR3: CASSPPTSYEQYF. The CDR3 DNA is TGTGCCAGCTCACCACCTACTTCCTACGAGCAGTACTTC.

The chain links TRBV19 to TRBJ1-2; a possible D gene is TRBD1 (5 bases). The CDR3 is 14 amino acids. Germline assignment: CDR1 LNHDA and CDR2 SQIVND (reference sequence). The V gene lost 5 bases and the J gene lost 8 bases, with 18 bases spanning the gap. In DNA, the CDR3 is TGTGCCAGTAGTCCAGGGTCGGATTTTGGCGGCTACACCTTC. Its translation: CASSPGSDFGGYTF. The full variable domain, with the rest looked up from reference TRBV19 and TRBJ1-2, is DGGITQSPKYLFRKEGQNVTLSCEQNLNHDAMYWYRQDPGQGLRLIYYSQIVNDFQKGDIAEGYSVSREKKESFPLTVTSAQKNPTAFYLCASSPGSDFGGYTFGSGTRLTVV.

The chain uses TRBV6-5 and TRBJ1-6, with TRBD1 identical over 10 bases. The CDR3 spans 14 residues. Looked up from germline, CDR1 is MNHEY and CDR2 is SVGAGI. With V trimmed by 4 bases and J by 15 bases, 9 bases remained unmatched. This CDR3 reads CASSSDRGHRNLHF. CDR3 DNA sequence: TGTGCCAGCAGTTCCGACAGGGGGCACAGGAACCTCCACTTT.

This clone has only a few counts. The chain employs TRBV9 and TRBJ2-1; D gene unclear. Germline CDR1 and CDR2: SGDLS and YYNGEE. This CDR3 is built from 15 residues. Trimming pared 0 bases from V and 8 bases from J, leaving 15 bases between. In nucleotides, the CDR3 is TGTGCCAGCAGCGTAGAAGTGGAGAGTTGGGATGAGCAGTTCTTC. Translating gives CASSVEVESWDEQFF.

This clone was recorded only once. A read error may produce the germline difference seen at one junction end. The rearrangement links TRBV7-9 to TRBJ1-5; weak D call: TRBD1 (5 bases). Germline lookup yields CDR1 SEHNR and CDR2 FQNEAQ (reference sequence). CDR3 size: 15 residues. In DNA, the CDR3 is TGTTCCAGCAGCCCACTTGGGGCAGACAATCAGCCCCAGCATTTT. Its translation: CSSSPLGADNQPQHF.

The genes are TRBV29-1 and TRBJ2-1, with 7 bases matching TRBD2. This CDR3 spans 14 amino acids. Germline assignment: CDR1 SQVTM and CDR2 ANQGSEA. The CDR3 region is CTVRASGSYNEQFF. The CDR3 DNA reads as TGCACCGTCCGGGCTAGCGGCTCCTACAATGAGCAGTTCTTC.

This clone was seen once. J is TRBJ1-1 and V is TRBV9; TRBD1 aligns across 7 bases. CDR1 SGDLS and CDR2 YYNGEE come from the germline V gene. This CDR3 spans 15 amino acids. The V and J ends lost 4 bases and 0 bases, in that order; junction bases with no gene match: 6. The CDR3 region is CASSPPGTVNTEAFF. The CDR3 coding sequence is TGTGCCAGCAGCCCCCCCGGGACAGTGAACACTGAAGCTTTCTTT.

Concerning this clone itself: The identical CDR3 is also encoded by other nucleotide sequences in the sample. This chain connects TRBV5-1 to TRBJ2-3; 11 positions agree with TRBD1. The CDR3 covers 15 residues. Germline V gene sequence: CDR1 SGHRS, CDR2 YFSETQ. J lost 4 bases, V lost 4 bases, and 5 bases had no gene match. The CDR3 region is CASSRRTGGPDTQYF. CDR3 bases: TGCGCCAGCAGCCGGAGGACAGGGGGCCCAGATACGCAGTATTTT.

This clone was observed a handful of times. The J gene is TRBJ2-1, the V gene TRBV30; 8 nucleotides line up with TRBD2. The V gene end was trimmed by 2 bases and the J gene end by 6 bases; junction bases not matched to a gene: 3. The germline V gene has CDR1 GTSNPN and CDR2 SVGIG (reference sequence). This CDR3 is built from 13 residues. CDR3: CAWSSGGSNEQFF. The CDR3 nucleotides are TGTGCCTGGAGTAGCGGGGGTTCCAATGAGCAGTTCTTC.

V gene TRBV28 combines with J gene TRBJ1-5, with a possible D match to TRBD1 (6 bases). This CDR3 has 17 residues. Germline CDR1 MDHEN, CDR2 SYDVKM. The V and J ends lost 1 base and 0 bases respectively, with 13 bases between them. CDR3: CASSLYGGLYSNQPQHF. CDR3 sequence (DNA): TGTGCCAGCAGTTTATACGGGGGGCTTTATAGCAATCAGCCCCAGCATTTT.

This chain uses TRBV6-1 with TRBJ1-1; TRBD1 matches 8 bases. J lost 1 base, V lost 4 bases, and 2 bases had no gene match. The CDR3 spans 14 residues. Germline values: CDR1 MNHNS, CDR2 SASEGT. CDR3 protein: CASSVGQGNTEAFF. The CDR3 DNA follows: TGTGCCAGCAGTGTCGGACAGGGGAACACTGAAGCTTTCTTT.

This clone was observed a few times. The chain is built from TRBV30 and TRBJ1-3; TRBD1 aligns across 7 bases. Trimming removed 5 bases from V and 3 bases from J; junction bases left unmatched: 1. This CDR3 is 12 amino acids long. Looked up from germline, CDR1 is GTSNPN and CDR2 is SVGIG (reference sequence). Written as DNA, the CDR3 is TGTGCCTGGGACAGGGATGGAAACACCATATATTTT. Translation: CAWDRDGNTIYF.

The chain uses TRBV30 and TRBJ2-1; TRBD2 aligns across 7 bases. Germline V lookup: CDR1 GTSNPN, CDR2 SVGIG (reference sequence). The CDR3 loop spans 15 amino acids. The V segment lost 2 bases and the J segment 0 bases; nucleotides outside the gene matches: 4. The CDR3 loop is CAWSSWTSSYNEQFF. The CDR3 DNA follows: TGTGCCTGGAGTTCTTGGACTAGCTCCTACAATGAGCAGTTCTTC.

The chain links TRBV4-2 to TRBJ2-5; D is unclear. CDR3 length: 15 amino acids. Germline loops: CDR1 LGHNA, CDR2 YNFKEQ. The V gene lost 1 base and the J gene lost 3 bases, with 12 bases spanning the gap. CDR3 in amino acids: CASSQVTETKETQYF. DNA of the CDR3: TGTGCCAGCAGCCAAGTAACGGAGACGAAAGAGACCCAGTACTTC.

The rearrangement uses TRBV27 and TRBJ1-5; D is unclear. With 2 bases removed from V and 7 bases from J, the gap between germline ends came to 15 bases. The CDR3 has 15 residues. The V gene's germline CDR1 is MNHEY and CDR2 SMNVEV (reference sequence). Here the CDR3 reads CASSLTTLAGQPQHF. The CDR3 DNA reads TGTGCCAGCAGTTTAACAACCTTGGCGGGCCAGCCCCAGCATTTT.

This chain joins TRBV2 and TRBJ1-5; TRBD1 agrees at 7 bases. Per germline, CDR1 SNHLY and CDR2 FYNNEI. CDR3 length: 15 residues. V dropped 6 bases and J dropped 10; count of bases not matched to a gene: 15. Here the CDR3 reads CASSLDTGAAPPQHF. As DNA, the CDR3 is TGTGCCAGCAGCCTAGACACAGGGGCCGCTCCCCCCCAGCATTTT.

The chain carries TRBV15 and TRBJ2-5; 10 bases match TRBD1. The CDR3 extends over 14 amino acids. J was trimmed by 5 bases and V by 4 bases; bases with no gene match: 4. CDR1 LNHNV and CDR2 YYDKDF come from the germline V gene (reference sequence). CDR3 residues: CATSTRTGGETQYF. The CDR3 DNA is TGTGCCACCAGCACCCGGACAGGGGGGGAGACCCAGTACTTC.

This clone was seen just once. The genes are TRBV5-5 and TRBJ2-1; 9 bases align to TRBD2. This CDR3 has 15 residues. V dropped 3 bases and J dropped 3; count of bases not matched to a gene: 4. Germline values: CDR1 SGHKS, CDR2 YYEKEE (reference sequence). The CDR3 protein is CASSSLAGNYNEQFF. DNA of the CDR3: TGTGCCAGCAGCTCCCTAGCGGGAAACTACAATGAGCAGTTCTTC.